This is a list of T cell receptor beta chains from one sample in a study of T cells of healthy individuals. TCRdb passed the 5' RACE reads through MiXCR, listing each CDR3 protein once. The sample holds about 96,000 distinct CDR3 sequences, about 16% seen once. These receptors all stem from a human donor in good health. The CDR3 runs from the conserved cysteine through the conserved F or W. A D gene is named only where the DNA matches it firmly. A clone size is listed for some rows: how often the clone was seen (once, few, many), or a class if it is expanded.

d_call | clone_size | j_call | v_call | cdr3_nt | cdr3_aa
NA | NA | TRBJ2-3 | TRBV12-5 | TGTGCCAGCAGTTTTCGAGACGGACTCACAGATACGCAGTATTTT | CASSFRDGLTDTQYF
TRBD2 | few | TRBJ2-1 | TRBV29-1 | TGCAGCGTTGAACTAGCGGTCGCAACCGGTGAGCAGTTCTTC | CSVELAVATGEQFF
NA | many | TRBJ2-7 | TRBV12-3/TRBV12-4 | TGTGCCAGCACCCTGACTGTGGGTAGTGAGGTGTTTCCGGGCGAGCAGTACTTC | CASTLTVGSEVFPGEQYF
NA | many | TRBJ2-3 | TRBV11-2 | TGTGCCAGCAGCGACTTAGGCGGGGGCGAATCCACAGATACGCAGTATTTT | CASSDLGGGESTDTQYF
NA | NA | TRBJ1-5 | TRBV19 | TGTGCCAGCAGTCGACAGGGCAATCAGCCCCAGCATTTT | CASSRQGNQPQHF
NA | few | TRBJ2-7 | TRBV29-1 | TGCAGCGCCGCTCCGGGCCCGAGCTCCTACGAGCAGTACTTC | CSAAPGPSSYEQYF
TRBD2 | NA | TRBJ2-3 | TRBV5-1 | TGCGCCAGCAGCGGAACTAGCGGGCGCACAGATACGCAGTATTTT | CASSGTSGRTDTQYF
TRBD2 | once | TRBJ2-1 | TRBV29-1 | TGCAGCGTCGTAAGCGGGAACCCCTACAATGAGCAGTTCTTC | CSVVSGNPYNEQFF
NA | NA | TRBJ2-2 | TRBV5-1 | TGCGCCACCTCCTCCGGGGCGGGGAACACCGGGGAGCTGTTTTTT | CATSSGAGNTGELFF
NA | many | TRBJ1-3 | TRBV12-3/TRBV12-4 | TGTGCCAGCAGTCTCGCCTTAGGTGCCAGCTCTGGAAACACCATATATTTT | CASSLALGASSGNTIYF
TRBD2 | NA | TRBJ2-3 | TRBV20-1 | TGCAGTGCTCCGCGGGGGTCGGATACGCAGTATTTT | CSAPRGSDTQYF